The T cell receptor (beta chain) described here comes from a study of shared clonotypes between healthy human individuals. Study summary: Every donor yielded three CD4 naive, three CD4 memory, two CD8 naive and one CD8 memory plate. The study's findings and limits: A limitation of the genetic and exposure-history diversity represented arose from few donors. Relative to their counterparts shared across all four donors, non-shared clonotypes exhibited diminished generation probabilities.

About this clone: Its antigen is undetermined.

Authors' data handling: Sequence data from immunoSEQ were junction-only and lacked quality scores; consequently, filtering differed. Sequencing used immunoSEQ multiplex PCR; TCRdb keeps in-frame clones, though not all of them. V and J calls and clone size are those listed in that table; D and trimming were worked out from the DNA. The sample records roughly 530,000 clones, around 96% being singletons. Germline CDR1 and CDR2: MNHEY and SMNVEV (reference sequence). V was pared by 4 bases and J by 5 bases, with 5 bases of the junction left unmatched. This CDR3 has 14 amino acids. The sequencing input was naive CD4+ T cells sorted from blood. Subset meaning: CD45RA+ positively selected. This TCR derives from a woman aged 25 to 39 in good health. V gene TRBV27 combines with J gene TRBJ2-5; TRBD2 agrees at 9 bases. CDR3 residues: CASSSSGRRETQYF. The CDR3 DNA sequence: TGTGCCAGCAGTTCCAGCGGGAGGAGGGAGACCCAGTACTTC.